The source of this T cell receptor (beta chain) is a study of post-analysis software for immune sequencing data. Study results and caveats: Those with multiple sclerosis, the patient group, showed significantly lower normalized Chao1 diversity than controls. Patients carried several TRBV segments more frequently than controls did, and TRBV5-6, TRBV5-1 and TRBV20-1 were among them. Samples made in the same batch grouped tightly together by F measure.

Per germline, CDR1 MGHRA and CDR2 YSYEKL. The CDR3 runs 16 residues. J gave up 4 bases and V 0 bases, and 7 bases lay outside the gene matches. Sequencing libraries made from TCR beta cDNA carried unique molecular identifiers. TCRdb re-derived calls from the PCR reads in MiXCR, one entry per CDR3 protein. The data contain 740,000 or so distinct CDR3 sequences, around 53% of them seen just once; the ten biggest clones take up over 4%. Comment on this clonotype: What it recognizes is unknown.

This receptor was identified in a girl between 5 and 17 years old with multiple sclerosis. V gene TRBV4-1 combines with J gene TRBJ2-3; TRBD2 matches at 7 bases. Sample: blood. The CDR3, as DNA: TGCGCCAGCAGCCAAGACGGGGCGGGAGTCCCAGATACGCAGTATTTT. Its protein product is CASSQDGAGVPDTQYF.